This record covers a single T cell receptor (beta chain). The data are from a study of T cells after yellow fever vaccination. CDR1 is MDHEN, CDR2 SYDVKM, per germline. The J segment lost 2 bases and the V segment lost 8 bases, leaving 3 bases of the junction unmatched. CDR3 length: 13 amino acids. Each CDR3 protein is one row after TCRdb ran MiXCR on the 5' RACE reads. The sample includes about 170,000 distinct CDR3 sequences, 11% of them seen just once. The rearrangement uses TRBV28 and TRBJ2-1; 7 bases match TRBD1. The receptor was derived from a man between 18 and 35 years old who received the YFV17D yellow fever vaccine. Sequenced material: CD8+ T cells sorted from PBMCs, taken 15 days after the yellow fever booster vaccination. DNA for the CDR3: TGTGCCAGCGGTGGGACAGCCTACAATGAGCAGTTCTTC. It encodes CASGGTAYNEQFF. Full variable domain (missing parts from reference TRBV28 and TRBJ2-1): DVKVTQSSRYLVKRTGEKVFLECVQDMDHENMFWYRQDPGLGLRLIYFSYDVKMKEKGDIPEGYSVSREKKERFSLILESASTNQTSMYLCASGGTAYNEQFFGPGTRLTVL.